This TCR beta chain was obtained from a study of cytomegalovirus exposure and HLA in healthy donors. Germline V gene data show CDR1 as MNHNS and CDR2 as SASEGT. The CDR3 has 10 amino acids. Notes on the study in general: A few V segments could not be told apart, such as TRBV6-2 and TRBV6-3, and were left out.

As concerns this clone: Its target is not known. The junction does not match germline at one end; this may be a read error.

This PCR relied on a set of 60 Vbeta primers and 13 Jbeta primers. Repertoires were generated with immunoSEQ multiplex PCR, while TCRdb's copy carries only in-frame clones and drops some. Found here are over 95,000 clones, 76% of them singletons; the top ten hold roughly 12%. The chain has TRBV6-1 and TRBJ1-2; D is unclear. Material for sequencing was PBMCs. The receptor was derived from a woman aged 40-49 years in good health and CMV-seropositive. CDR3 in amino acids: CASSDRQAHF. CDR3 bases: TGTGCCAGCAGTGATCGGCAGGCACACTTC.